The clone carrying this T cell receptor (beta chain) has only one observation. This record comes from a study of blood T cell repertoires in COVID-19. Study overall: COVID-19 samples collected from the United States, Italy and Spain covered acute and convalescent phases. PBMCs, B-cell-depleted T cells, or T cells provided the cDNA or gDNA that made up the material.

As originally analysed: How many nucleated cells were present was estimated from reference gene primer amplification. TCRdb's copy holds only in-frame clones and misses some; the assay was immunoSEQ multiplex PCR. V, J and clone size reflect that table, while D and trimming were determined from the DNA. The sample yields approximately 89,000 clones, about 83% seen once. The V and J ends lost 3 bases and 4 bases respectively, with 9 bases between them. Germline CDR1 is PRHDT and CDR2 is FYEKMQ (reference sequence). This CDR3 spans 13 amino acids. Sequenced sample: peripheral blood. The TCR sequence derives from a woman aged 70 to 79 with acute or convalescent COVID-19. The chain couples TRBV13 to TRBJ2-5; perhaps TRBD1 as D (5 bases). DNA for the CDR3: TGTGCCAGCAGCTTTCAGGGTGGAGAGACCCAGTACTTC. Encoded protein: CASSFQGGETQYF.